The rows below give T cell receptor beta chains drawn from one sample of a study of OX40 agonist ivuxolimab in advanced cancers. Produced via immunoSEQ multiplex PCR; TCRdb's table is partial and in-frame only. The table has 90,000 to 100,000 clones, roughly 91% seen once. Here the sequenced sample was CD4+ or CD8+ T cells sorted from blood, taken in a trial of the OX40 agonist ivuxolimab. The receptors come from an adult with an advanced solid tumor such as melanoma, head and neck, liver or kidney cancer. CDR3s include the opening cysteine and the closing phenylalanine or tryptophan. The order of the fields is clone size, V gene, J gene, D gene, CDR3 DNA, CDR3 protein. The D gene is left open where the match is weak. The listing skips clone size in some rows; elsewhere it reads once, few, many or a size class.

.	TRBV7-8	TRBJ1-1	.	TGTGCCAGCAGCTCGGGACGGTGGAACACTGAAGCTTTCTTT	CASSSGRWNTEAFF
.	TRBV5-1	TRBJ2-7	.	TGCGCCAGCAGCTTGGGGGGGGCGGACAGCCCCTACGAGCAGTACTTC	CASSLGGADSPYEQYF
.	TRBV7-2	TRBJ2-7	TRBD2	TGTGCCAGCAGCTTAGGGGCGGGAGAAGAGCAGTACTTC	CASSLGAGEEQYF
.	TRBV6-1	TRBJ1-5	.	TGTGCCAGCAGTGAAGTAGATCGACGGAATAGCAATCAGCCCCAGCATTTT	CASSEVDRRNSNQPQHF
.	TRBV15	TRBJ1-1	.	TGTGCCACCAGCAGAGATCAGGGTCTAGACACTGAAGCTTTCTTT	CATSRDQGLDTEAFF
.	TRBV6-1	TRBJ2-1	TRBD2	TGTGCCAGCAGTCGTAGCGGGAGTTCCTACAATGAGCAGTTCTTC	CASSRSGSSYNEQFF
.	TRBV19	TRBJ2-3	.	TGTGCCAGCCGCTTAAAGAGCGGCGGAACAGATACGCAGTATTTT	CASRLKSGGTDTQYF
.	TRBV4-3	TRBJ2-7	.	TGCGCCAGCAGCCAAGGGCAGGAGGGATTCTACGAGCAGTACTTC	CASSQGQEGFYEQYF
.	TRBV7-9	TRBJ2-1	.	TGTGCCAGCAGCTTAGGCGGCTCTATTAACAATGAGCAGTTCTTC	CASSLGGSINNEQFF
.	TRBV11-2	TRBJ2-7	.	TGTGCCAGCAGCTTAGAAGGAGGGTCGTCCTACGAGCAGTACTTC	CASSLEGGSSYEQYF
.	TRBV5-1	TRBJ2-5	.	TGCGCCAGCAGCTTGGTAGGGTCCATCGCGGAGACCCAGTACTTC	CASSLVGSIAETQYF
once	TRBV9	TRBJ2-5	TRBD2	TGTGCCAGCAGCGTAGGAACTAGCGGGGTCACGGAGACCCAGTACTTC	CASSVGTSGVTETQYF
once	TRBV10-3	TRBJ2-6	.	TGTGCCATCATGGGGGTTAGCTCTGGGGCCAACGTCCTGACTTTC	CAIMGVSSGANVLTF
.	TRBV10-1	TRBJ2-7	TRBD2	TGCGCCAGCAGCGGACTAGCGGGAGCTGGAGAGCAGTACTTC	CASSGLAGAGEQYF
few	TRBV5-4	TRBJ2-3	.	TGTGCCAGCAGCTTAGAGCTGGATACGCAGTATTTT	CASSLELDTQYF
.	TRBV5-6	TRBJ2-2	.	TGTGCCAGCAAATCCCAGGGACCCGCGAACACCGGGGAGCTGTTTTTT	CASKSQGPANTGELFF
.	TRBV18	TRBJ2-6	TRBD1	TGTGCCAGCTCATCATTGACAGGGCGACCTCCCTCTGGGGCCAACGTCCTGACTTTC	CASSSLTGRPPSGANVLTF
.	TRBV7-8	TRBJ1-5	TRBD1	TGTGCCAGCAGCTGGGGACAGGGGGACAATCAGCCCCAGCATTTT	CASSWGQGDNQPQHF
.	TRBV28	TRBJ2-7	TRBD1	TGTGCCAGCAGGCCAGGGACAGGGCAGTTCTCCTACGAGCAGTACTTC	CASRPGTGQFSYEQYF
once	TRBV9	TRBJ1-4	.	TGTGCCAGCAGCGTAGGGACAGCTAATGAAAAACTGTTTTTT	CASSVGTANEKLFF
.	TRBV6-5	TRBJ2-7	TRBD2	TGTGCCAGCAGTTACCGGCTAGCGGGATGGTACGAGCAGTACTTC	CASSYRLAGWYEQYF
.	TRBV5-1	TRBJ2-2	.	TGCGCCAGCAGCCAACCCTCCGGGGAGCTGTTTTTT	CASSQPSGELFF
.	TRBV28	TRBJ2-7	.	TGTGCCAGCAGTTTAACGTTCCAGGGTTTCGAGCAGTACTTC	CASSLTFQGFEQYF
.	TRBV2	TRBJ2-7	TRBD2	TGTGCCAGCAGCAGCGGGGGGGGTTACGAGCAGTACTTC	CASSSGGGYEQYF